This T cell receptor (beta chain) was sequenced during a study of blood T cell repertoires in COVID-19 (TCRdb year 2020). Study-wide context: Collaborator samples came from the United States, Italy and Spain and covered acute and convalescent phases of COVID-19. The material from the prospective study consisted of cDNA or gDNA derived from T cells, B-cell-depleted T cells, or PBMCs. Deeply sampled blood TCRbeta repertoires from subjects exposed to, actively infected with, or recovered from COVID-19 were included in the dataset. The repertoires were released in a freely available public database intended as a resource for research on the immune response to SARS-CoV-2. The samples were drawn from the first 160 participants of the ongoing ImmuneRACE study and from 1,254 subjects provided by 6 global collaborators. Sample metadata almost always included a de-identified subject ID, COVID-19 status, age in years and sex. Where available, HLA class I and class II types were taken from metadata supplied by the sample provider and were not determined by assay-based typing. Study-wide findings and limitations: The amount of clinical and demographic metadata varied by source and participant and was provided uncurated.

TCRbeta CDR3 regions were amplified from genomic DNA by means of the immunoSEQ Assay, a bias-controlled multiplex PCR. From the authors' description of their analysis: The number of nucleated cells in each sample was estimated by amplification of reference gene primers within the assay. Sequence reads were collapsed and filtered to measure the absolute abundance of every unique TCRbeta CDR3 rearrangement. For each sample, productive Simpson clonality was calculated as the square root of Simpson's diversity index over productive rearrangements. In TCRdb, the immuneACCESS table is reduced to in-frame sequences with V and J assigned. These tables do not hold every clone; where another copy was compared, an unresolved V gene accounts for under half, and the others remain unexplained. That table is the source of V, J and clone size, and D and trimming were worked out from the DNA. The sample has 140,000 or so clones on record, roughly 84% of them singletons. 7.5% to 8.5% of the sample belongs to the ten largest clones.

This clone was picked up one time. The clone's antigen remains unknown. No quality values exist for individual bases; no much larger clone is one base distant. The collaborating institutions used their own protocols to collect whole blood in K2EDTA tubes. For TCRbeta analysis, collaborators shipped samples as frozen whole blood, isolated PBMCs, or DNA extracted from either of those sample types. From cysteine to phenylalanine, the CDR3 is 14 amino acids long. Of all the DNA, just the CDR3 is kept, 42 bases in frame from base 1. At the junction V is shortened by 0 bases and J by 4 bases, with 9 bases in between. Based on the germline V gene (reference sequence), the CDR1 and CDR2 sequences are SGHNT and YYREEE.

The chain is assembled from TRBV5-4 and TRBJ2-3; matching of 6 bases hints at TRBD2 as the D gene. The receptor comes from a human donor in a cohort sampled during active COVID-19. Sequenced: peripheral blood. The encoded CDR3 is CASSLAGESDTQYF. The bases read TGTGCCAGCAGCTTGGCGGGGGAATCAGATACGCAGTATTTT.